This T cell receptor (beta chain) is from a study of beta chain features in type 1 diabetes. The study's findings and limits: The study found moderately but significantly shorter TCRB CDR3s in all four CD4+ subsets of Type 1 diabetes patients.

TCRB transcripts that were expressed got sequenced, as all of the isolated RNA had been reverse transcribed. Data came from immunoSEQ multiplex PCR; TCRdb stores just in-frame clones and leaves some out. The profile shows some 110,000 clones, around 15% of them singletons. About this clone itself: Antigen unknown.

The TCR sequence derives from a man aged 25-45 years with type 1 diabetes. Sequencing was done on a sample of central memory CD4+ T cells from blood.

CDR3 DNA: TGTGCCAGCAGTCACCCCTACAGGGGGCACGGGAATGAGCAGTTCTTC. Encoded protein: CASSHPYRGHGNEQFF. The rearrangement joins TRBV27 to TRBJ2-1; 9 bases match TRBD1. The CDR3 has 16 residues. V shed 5 bases and J 7 bases; nucleotides not matched to a gene: 12. Germline loops: CDR1 MNHEY, CDR2 SMNVEV (reference sequence).